Below, 27 T cell receptor beta chains from the same sample are listed, as sequenced in a study of cytotoxic CD8 clonotypes in ibrutinib-treated CLL. Using immunoSEQ multiplex PCR, the repertoire was profiled, and TCRdb retains in-frame clones only, with some absent. This sample carries about 130,000 clones, 70% to 90% of them seen once, and the ten largest clones take under 2.5%. The sample here was PBMCs, taken after 24 months of ibrutinib treatment. The receptors here all came from a human donor with chronic lymphocytic leukemia.

The CDR3 DNA reads as TGTGCCAGCAGCCAAGACGATGGGGACGCAGATACGCAGTATTTT. Translated, it gives CASSQDDGDADTQYF. This chain links TRBV4-2 with TRBJ2-3; D possibly uses TRBD1 or TRBD2 (5 bases each). Germline assignment: CDR1 LGHNA and CDR2 YNFKEQ. V was shortened by 0 bases and J by 4 bases, with 11 bases between the two germline ends. The CDR3 spans 15 residues.

The V gene is TRBV6-6, the J gene TRBJ1-3, with D unresolved. Germline V lookup: CDR1 MNHNY, CDR2 SVGAGI (reference sequence). Trimming removed 5 bases from V and 7 bases from J, with 12 bases in between. The CDR3 runs 13 residues. The CDR3, as DNA: TGTGCCAGCAGTCCCTCCCGTTCGAACACCATATATTTT. It specifies CASSPSRSNTIYF.

The genes are TRBV6-5 and TRBJ1-5; tentative D call: TRBD1 (5 bases). This CDR3 is built from 15 residues. The germline gives CDR1 MNHEY, CDR2 SVGAGI. V was shortened by 2 bases and J by 5 bases, with 13 bases between the two germline ends. The DNA of the CDR3 is TGTGCCAGCAGTTACCGTCAGACAGAAGATCAGCCCCAGCATTTT. This translates into CASSYRQTEDQPQHF.

This clone was recorded only once. The same CDR3 also results from other DNA sequences found in this sample. The chain carries TRBV5-4 and TRBJ2-3; 8 bases fit TRBD2. This CDR3 contains 16 residues. Trimming cost V 4 bases and J 0 bases; bases outside gene matches: 7. The germline CDR1 and CDR2 sequences are SGHNT and YYREEE (reference sequence). CDR3 loop: CASSPGLAGSTDTQYF. For the CDR3, the DNA is TGTGCCAGCAGCCCCGGACTAGCAGGTAGCACAGATACGCAGTATTTT.

The chain joins TRBV7-2 to TRBJ2-2; weak D call: TRBD1 (6 bases). Trimming stripped 4 bases from V and 6 bases from J, with 12 bases between. Germline lookup yields CDR1 SGHTA and CDR2 FQGNSA. The CDR3 has 14 residues. Here the CDR3 DNA reads TGTGCCAGCAGCTCCGAACCAGGGGCCGGGGAGCTGTTTTTT. This sequence encodes CASSSEPGAGELFF.

V usage is TRBV19 and J usage is TRBJ2-7; either TRBD1 or TRBD2 may fit D (6 bases each). Trimming removed 3 bases from V and 3 bases from J, with 21 bases in between. The CDR3 extends over 17 amino acids. CDR1 LNHDA and CDR2 SQIVND come from the germline V gene (reference sequence). In DNA form, the CDR3 reads TGTGCCAGTAGTATGGGGCAGGGGCTTCGGAGGGGCTACGAGCAGTACTTC. Amino acids: CASSMGQGLRRGYEQYF.

The chain employs TRBV7-9 and TRBJ1-2; no definite D call. V lost 3 bases, J lost 2 bases, and 13 bases lay in between. The CDR3 has 15 amino acids. CDR1 is SEHNR, CDR2 FQNEAQ, per germline (reference sequence). In nucleotides, the CDR3 is TGTGCCAGCAGCTTCCCCGGCGGGGAGAACTATGGCTACACCTTC. Translated, it gives CASSFPGGENYGYTF.

J is TRBJ1-6 and V is TRBV6-5; D is undetermined. The CDR3 runs to 13 residues. CDR1 is MNHEY and CDR2 is SVGAGI in the germline V gene. V was shortened by 8 bases and J by 5 bases, with 10 bases between the two germline ends. CDR3 sequence: CASGTGDNSPLHF. The CDR3 nucleotides are TGTGCCAGCGGTACTGGAGATAATTCACCCCTCCACTTT.

The rearrangement links TRBV21-1 to TRBJ2-1; the DNA was not compared with TRBD2, the D call given in the table. TRBV21-1 constitutes a pseudogene. The CDR3 covers 18 residues. DNA of the CDR3: TGTGCCAGCAGCACAGGTTTTGTGGGAGGGGTCTCCTACAATGAGCAATTCTTC. Its translation is CASSTGFVGGVSYNEQFF.

The gene calls are TRBV4-2 and TRBJ2-1; 7 nucleotides line up with TRBD1. Trimming removed 0 bases from V and 7 bases from J; junction bases left unmatched: 9. Germline-derived CDR1 and CDR2 are LGHNA and YNFKEQ. The CDR3 length is 16 residues. The CDR3 loop reads CASSQDGDSPWNEQFF. The CDR3 DNA reads TGTGCCAGCAGCCAAGATGGGGACAGCCCGTGGAATGAGCAGTTCTTC.

The V gene is TRBV19, the J gene TRBJ2-5; either TRBD1 or TRBD2 may fit D (5 bases each). Trimming took 3 bases from V and 6 from J, leaving 11 bases between them. Germline loops: CDR1 LNHDA, CDR2 SQIVND (reference sequence). The CDR3 spans 13 residues. The CDR3 coding sequence is TGTGCCAGTAGTATTCCCCAGGGACAGACCCAGTACTTC. Translation gives CASSIPQGQTQYF. Combining the CDR3 with reference TRBV19 and TRBJ2-5 gives the whole variable domain DGGITQSPKYLFRKEGQNVTLSCEQNLNHDAMYWYRQDPGQGLRLIYYSQIVNDFQKGDIAEGYSVSREKKESFPLTVTSAQKNPTAFYLCASSIPQGQTQYFGPGTRLLVL.

The chain couples TRBV5-5 to TRBJ2-7; 7 bases agree with TRBD2. CDR1 is SGHKS, CDR2 YYEKEE, per germline (reference sequence). This CDR3 has 16 residues. Trimming cost V 0 bases and J 0 bases; bases outside gene matches: 6. CDR3 DNA sequence: TGTGCCAGCAGCTTGGCCGTGCGGGAGAGCTCCTACGAGCAGTACTTC. Translated: CASSLAVRESSYEQYF.

The chain employs TRBV5-1 and TRBJ1-4, with D tentatively TRBD1 (6 bases). V dropped 2 bases and J dropped 8 bases, with 13 bases sitting between them. Germline V gives CDR1 SGHRS, CDR2 YFSETQ. The CDR3 sequence is 14 residues long. DNA of the CDR3: TGCGCCAGCAGCTTCTCTACAGGGAACGAAAAACTGTTTTTT. Protein product: CASSFSTGNEKLFF.

This chain connects TRBV6-1 to TRBJ1-1; no clear D. Germline CDR1 is MNHNS and CDR2 is SASEGT. The CDR3 is 14 residues long. V shed 3 bases and J shed 0 bases, with 8 bases lying between them. The CDR3: CASSELPMNTEAFF. CDR3 nucleotides: TGTGCCAGCAGTGAGTTGCCCATGAACACTGAAGCTTTCTTT.

The chain has TRBV29-1 and TRBJ2-7; 9 positions match TRBD2. The germline gives CDR1 SQVTM, CDR2 ANQGSEA. This CDR3 is built from 17 residues. V was clipped by 4 bases and J by 2 bases; unmatched bases: 15. As DNA, the CDR3 is TGCAGCGTTGGCGCCGGGACTAGCAGTGCTCACACCTACGAGCAGTACTTC. Its translation is CSVGAGTSSAHTYEQYF.

This chain joins TRBV11-2 and TRBJ1-2; 9 bases map to TRBD1. CDR1 SGHAT and CDR2 FQNNGV come from the germline V gene. The V and J ends lost 2 bases and 6 bases, in that order; junction bases with no gene match: 7. This CDR3 region has 15 residues. The CDR3 bases are TGTGCCAGCAGCTTAATGGGGACAGGGAGAGATGGCTACACCTTC. Amino acid sequence: CASSLMGTGRDGYTF.

This clone came up a few times. The rearrangement joins TRBV5-1 to TRBJ2-5, with D perhaps matching TRBD2 (6 bases). The CDR3 extends over 14 amino acids. With 0 bases removed from V and 5 bases from J, the gap between germline ends came to 11 bases. CDR1 and CDR2 (germline): SGHRS, YFSETQ. In nucleotides, the CDR3 is TGCGCCAGCAGCTTGGGGGACTGGGGGGAGACCCAGTACTTC. This encodes CASSLGDWGETQYF.

V usage is TRBV28 and J usage is TRBJ2-7, with D maybe TRBD2 (5 bases). Trimming left V 2 bases short and J 2 bases short, with 7 bases between. This CDR3 is 13 amino acids long. Per germline, CDR1 MDHEN and CDR2 SYDVKM. CDR3: CASSLPGTYEQYF. The CDR3 DNA sequence: TGTGCCAGCAGTTTACCGGGGACCTACGAGCAGTACTTC. Filled out from reference TRBV28 and TRBJ2-7, the complete variable domain reads DVKVTQSSRYLVKRTGEKVFLECVQDMDHENMFWYRQDPGLGLRLIYFSYDVKMKEKGDIPEGYSVSREKKERFSLILESASTNQTSMYLCASSLPGTYEQYFGPGTRLTVT.

V and J are TRBV2 and TRBJ1-3; D call uncertain. Trimming removed 4 bases at V and 4 bases at J, with 11 bases between. CDR3 length: 14 residues. Germline V gene data show CDR1 as SNHLY and CDR2 as FYNNEI. The CDR3 sequence: CASSGAVRGNTIYF. The CDR3 coding sequence is TGTGCCAGCAGTGGGGCAGTTAGAGGAAACACCATATATTTT.

This rearrangement joins TRBV10-3 to TRBJ1-5, with D perhaps TRBD1 (5 bases). This CDR3 has 16 amino acids. The V end was cut by 2 bases, the J end by 1 base, with 12 bases between. Per the germline V gene, CDR1 is ENHRY and CDR2 is SYGVKD. CDR3 protein: CAISERAGISNQPQHF. The CDR3 DNA reads as TGTGCCATCAGTGAGAGGGCAGGGATAAGCAATCAGCCCCAGCATTTT.

This clone was seen many times. The chain combines TRBV7-2 with TRBJ1-3, with 9 bases identical to TRBD1. CDR3 length: 16 residues. The V segment lost 4 bases and the J segment 1 base; nucleotides outside the gene matches: 5. Germline V gene lookup returns CDR1 SGHTA and CDR2 FQGNSA. The CDR3 sequence: CASSSQGAGSGNTIYF. The CDR3 DNA reads TGTGCCAGCAGCTCACAGGGGGCCGGGTCTGGAAACACCATATATTTT.

The CDR3 here is CASSLTGVASTDTQYF. As DNA, the CDR3 is TGTGCCAGCTCACTCACGGGGGTCGCTAGCACAGATACGCAGTATTTT. The J gene is TRBJ2-3, the V gene TRBV18, with D maybe TRBD2 (6 bases). V dropped 4 bases and J dropped 0 bases, with 14 bases sitting between them. CDR1 is KGHSH, CDR2 LQKENI, per germline. The CDR3 has 16 residues.

V and J are TRBV7-6 and TRBJ2-3; D ambiguous. This CDR3 has 13 amino acids. In germline, CDR1 is SGHVS, CDR2 FNYEAQ. Between the trimmed V and J ends, which lost 5 bases and 4 bases, there was a span of 10 bases. The CDR3 DNA follows: TGTGCCAGCAGCCAAAATTTGGCAGATACGCAGTATTTT. Translating it yields CASSQNLADTQYF.

This clone was counted once. This CDR3 is CASSQGTGDTGELFF. As DNA, the CDR3 is TGTGCCAGCAGCCAAGGGACAGGGGATACCGGGGAGCTGTTTTTT. The genes are TRBV4-2 and TRBJ2-2; 9 bases are a match to TRBD1. This CDR3 is 15 amino acids long. V lost 1 base and J lost 5; bases outside the gene matches: 2. In germline, CDR1 is LGHNA, CDR2 YNFKEQ.

The chain employs TRBV5-1 and TRBJ2-3, with 11 bases identical to TRBD2. Germline CDR1 SGHRS, CDR2 YFSETQ. The V and J ends lost 2 bases and 5 bases, in that order; junction bases with no gene match: 4. This CDR3 is built from 15 residues. The CDR3 bases are TGCGCCAGCAGCTTTAGCGGGGGGGCTGGAGATACGCAGTATTTT. It is translated as CASSFSGGAGDTQYF.

This clone occurred a few times. The V call is TRBV28, the J call TRBJ2-7; no clear D gene. Trimming left V 7 bases short and J 0 bases short, with 10 bases between. CDR1 is MDHEN, CDR2 SYDVKM, per germline. The CDR3 contains 13 residues. The CDR3 loop reads CASMLVSSYEQYF. Written as DNA, the CDR3 is TGTGCCAGCATGCTGGTTTCCTCCTACGAGCAGTACTTC.

The chain joins TRBV30 to TRBJ2-5; D might be TRBD1 (6 bases). Germline V gives CDR1 GTSNPN, CDR2 SVGIG (reference sequence). There are 12 residues in the CDR3. Trimming stripped 0 bases from V and 6 bases from J, with 8 bases between. This chain's CDR3 is CAWSVQGQTQYF. The CDR3 coding sequence is TGTGCCTGGAGTGTACAGGGACAGACCCAGTACTTC.